These 6 T cell receptor beta chains originate from one sample sequenced in a study of CXCR3-negative and CXCR3-positive naive CD8 T cells. Antigens of these TCRs are unknown. Study observations and caveats: Higher TRB CDR3 hydrophobicity marked CXCR3-positive naive cells relative to CXCR3-negative naive cells.

Carrying UMI labels, the TRB cDNA libraries were prepared through 5' RACE. TCRdb re-called the 5' RACE reads and gives one entry per CDR3 protein, without DNA. Its listing shows about 98,000 distinct CDR3 sequences. The sample was naive CXCR3+ CD8+ T cells from blood. Sample subset: CD45RO-CCR7+CD27+CD95- naive CD8+ T cells expressing CXCR3 (TNR3+). The receptors derive from a human donor in good health. Some clones in this sample may be carry-over from other donors' samples.

V usage is TRBV7-2 and J usage is TRBJ2-3; lacking DNA, the TRBD1 call made by TCRdb goes unchecked. The CDR3 is made up of 16 amino acids. Germline V gene sequence: CDR1 SGHTA, CDR2 FQGNSA. CDR3 amino acids: CASSWRGRGTRNTQYF. The whole variable domain, remainder taken from reference TRBV7-2 and TRBJ2-3, is GAGVSQSPSNKVTEKGKDVELRCDPISGHTALYWYRQSLGQGLEFLIYFQGNSAPDKSGLPSDRFSAERTGGSVSTLTIQRTQQEDSAVYLCASSWRGRGTRNTQYFGPGTRLTVL.

The chain joins TRBV28 to TRBJ2-5. The CDR3 loop spans 14 amino acids. Germline CDR1 and CDR2: MDHEN and SYDVKM. The CDR3 reads CASRGGWRPETQYF. Filled out from reference TRBV28 and TRBJ2-5, the complete variable domain reads DVKVTQSSRYLVKRTGEKVFLECVQDMDHENMFWYRQDPGLGLRLIYFSYDVKMKEKGDIPEGYSVSREKKERFSLILESASTNQTSMYLCASRGGWRPETQYFGPGTRLLVL.

The chain is built from TRBV12-3 or TRBV12-4 and TRBJ2-5; TCRdb calls TRBD2, which cannot be checked without DNA. The CDR3 is made up of 12 amino acids. CDR3 sequence reads: CASSPPLETQYF.

This sequence joins TRBV7-9 and TRBJ2-7. The germline V gene encodes CDR1 SEHNR and CDR2 FQNEAQ (reference sequence). The length of the CDR3 is 16 residues. The CDR3 loop reads CASSLGYGDGSYEQYF.

The chain links TRBV29-1 to TRBJ2-7; TCRdb names TRBD1, which stays unverified in the absence of DNA. There are 13 residues in the CDR3. Germline CDR1 is SQVTM and CDR2 is ANQGSEA. The CDR3 loop reads CSVGRDISREQYF.

The chain carries TRBV28 and TRBJ2-1; the D gene TCRdb calls, TRBD1, cannot be checked with no DNA. The germline gives CDR1 MDHEN, CDR2 SYDVKM. The CDR3 is made up of 17 amino acids. The CDR3: CASRTRPSKGFYNEQFF.